This entry lists 9 T cell receptor beta chains sequenced from one sample in a study of T cell responses to AZD1222 COVID-19 vaccine. Generated by immunoSEQ multiplex PCR, the TCRdb table keeps only in-frame clones and is missing some. The data show roughly 100,000 clones, with about nine tenths seen just once and 20% to 30% held by the top ten. Specimen: peripheral blood, collected on day 0 of AZD1222 vaccination. The source is an adult in good health.

The chain carries TRBV28 and TRBJ2-1; 8 nucleotides match TRBD2. CDR1 MDHEN and CDR2 SYDVKM come from the germline V gene. Trimming removed 6 bases from V and 15 bases from J; junction bases left unmatched: 7. This CDR3 is 11 amino acids long. CDR3 sequence reads: CASSLRGGWFF. The CDR3 DNA sequence: TGTGCCAGCAGCCTTCGGGGGGGTTGGTTCTTC. Full variable domain (remainder filled in from reference TRBV28 and TRBJ2-1): DVKVTQSSRYLVKRTGEKVFLECVQDMDHENMFWYRQDPGLGLRLIYFSYDVKMKEKGDIPEGYSVSREKKERFSLILESASTNQTSMYLCASSLRGGWFFGPGTRLTVL.

The chain couples TRBV19 to TRBJ2-1, with D tentatively TRBD2 (5 bases). Germline V gene lookup returns CDR1 LNHDA and CDR2 SQIVND (reference sequence). This CDR3 has 15 amino acids. V lost 7 bases and J lost 8, with 21 bases in between. The CDR3 sequence: CASNMRVPPRDEQFF. The CDR3 DNA sequence: TGTGCCAGTAATATGAGGGTTCCCCCACGCGATGAGCAGTTCTTC.

The rearrangement joins TRBV10-3 to TRBJ2-7; D uncertain. CDR3 length: 15 residues. Trimming pared 2 bases from V and 3 bases from J, leaving 14 bases between. Germline CDR1 is ENHRY and CDR2 is SYGVKD. This CDR3 reads CAISEPTGRIYEQYF. The CDR3 coding sequence is TGTGCCATCAGTGAGCCCACCGGACGGATCTACGAGCAGTACTTC.

J is TRBJ2-1 and V is TRBV18; 8 bases are shared with TRBD2. Germline-derived CDR1 and CDR2 are KGHSH and LQKENI. With V trimmed by 3 bases and J by 1 base, 5 bases remained unmatched. This CDR3 has 16 amino acids. In nucleotides, the CDR3 is TGTGCCAGCTCACCGCTAGCGGGTCTTTCCTACAATGAGCAGTTCTTC. Its protein product is CASSPLAGLSYNEQFF. Supplemented by reference TRBV18 and TRBJ2-1, the full variable domain reads NAGVMQNPRHLVRRRGQEARLRCSPMKGHSHVYWYRQLPEEGLKFMVYLQKENIIDESGMPKERFSAEFPKEGPSILRIQQVVRGDSAAYFCASSPLAGLSYNEQFFGPGTRLTVL.

This chain links TRBV7-2 with TRBJ2-7; D may be TRBD2 (6 bases). This CDR3 contains 14 residues. Deletions cut 2 bases from V and 3 bases from J, with 11 bases between. CDR1 and CDR2 from the germline V gene are SGHTA and FQGNSA. CDR3 in DNA: TGTGCCAGCAGCTTACTTCGCGGGAACTACGAGCAGTACTTC. This encodes CASSLLRGNYEQYF.

This chain connects TRBV28 to TRBJ1-5; tentatively, D is TRBD1 (6 bases). CDR1 MDHEN and CDR2 SYDVKM come from the germline V gene. The CDR3 totals 14 residues. V dropped 5 bases and J dropped 1 base, with 9 bases sitting between them. The CDR3 DNA sequence: TGTGCCAGCAGTCCAACAGGGAGCAATCAGCCCCAGCATTTT. Amino acids: CASSPTGSNQPQHF.

The chain joins TRBV5-8 to TRBJ2-7; D not resolved. CDR3 length: 15 residues. V gave up 4 bases and J gave up 3 bases, with 17 bases separating them. The germline V gene encodes CDR1 SGHTS and CDR2 YDEGEE. In DNA, the CDR3 is TGTGCCAGCAGCCTGGGAATGGGATCCCTCTACGAGCAGTACTTC. As protein: CASSLGMGSLYEQYF.

The genes are TRBV27 and TRBJ1-2, with D maybe TRBD1 (5 bases). The CDR3 length is 15 residues. Trimming stripped 6 bases from V and 0 bases from J, with 14 bases between. Germline CDR1 and CDR2: MNHEY and SMNVEV (reference sequence). The CDR3 nucleotides read TGTGCCAGCAGGTACCAGGGACTCGCTAACTATGGCTACACCTTC. Residues: CASRYQGLANYGYTF.

The V call is TRBV19, the J call TRBJ2-1; 7 nucleotides agree with TRBD2. J gave up 2 bases and V 5 bases, and 6 bases lay outside the gene matches. This CDR3 region has 15 residues. Germline loops: CDR1 LNHDA, CDR2 SQIVND (reference sequence). CDR3 sequence reads: CASSRTGGAYNEQFF. DNA for the CDR3: TGTGCCAGTAGTCGGACGGGAGGTGCCTACAATGAGCAGTTCTTC.